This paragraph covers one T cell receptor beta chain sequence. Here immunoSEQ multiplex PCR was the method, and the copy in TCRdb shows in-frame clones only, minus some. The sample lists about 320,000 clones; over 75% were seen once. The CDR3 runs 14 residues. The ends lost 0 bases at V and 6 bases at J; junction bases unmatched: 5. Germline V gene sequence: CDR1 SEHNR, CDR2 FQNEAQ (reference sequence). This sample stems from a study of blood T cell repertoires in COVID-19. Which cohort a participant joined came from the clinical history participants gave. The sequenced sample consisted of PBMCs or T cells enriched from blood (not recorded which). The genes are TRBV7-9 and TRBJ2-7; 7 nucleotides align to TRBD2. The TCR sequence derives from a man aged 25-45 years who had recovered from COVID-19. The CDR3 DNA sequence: TGTGCCAGCAGCTTAGCTAGCGGGTCGCGCGAGCAGTACTTC. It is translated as CASSLASGSREQYF.